These T cell receptor beta chains were read from a single sample in a study of blood T cell repertoires in COVID-19. Some clones are missing from TCRdb's copy, which holds only in-frame ones; the method was immunoSEQ multiplex PCR. The sample has about 84,000 clones; 83% are singletons. The sample was peripheral blood. Receptors were obtained from a woman over 75 with acute or convalescent COVID-19. Each CDR3 is given with its conserved first and last residue. The D gene is left open where the match is weak. Expanded clones are given a class, and other clones once, few, many or no size at all.

J gene	V gene	D gene	clone size	CDR3 DNA	CDR3 protein
TRBJ2-7	TRBV30	.	.	TGTGCCTGGAGTGAAGGGGGGGCCGACGAGCAGTACTTC	CAWSEGGADEQYF
TRBJ2-7	TRBV6-5	TRBD1	.	TGTGCCAGTGAGGACAGGGGAAACCACGAGCAGTACTTC	CASEDRGNHEQYF
TRBJ1-5	TRBV2	TRBD1	.	TGTGCCAGCGGACAGGGTGATCAGCCCCAGCATTTT	CASGQGDQPQHF
TRBJ1-2	TRBV4-1	TRBD1	.	TGCGCCAGCAGCCACGGAAGACAGGGAGGAAGCTATGGCTACACCTTC	CASSHGRQGGSYGYTF
TRBJ1-5	TRBV2	TRBD1	.	TGTGCCAGCACGGGGACAGGTAATCAGCCCCAGCATTTT	CASTGTGNQPQHF
TRBJ2-5	TRBV29-1	TRBD2	.	TGCAGCGTCCGCGGGGGAGAAGAGACCCAGTACTTC	CSVRGGEETQYF
TRBJ2-6	TRBV19	.	.	TGTGCCAGTAGGGAACGACAGGCTGGGGCCAACGTCCTGACTTTC	CASRERQAGANVLTF
TRBJ2-7	TRBV5-1	TRBD2	.	TGCGCCAGCAGCTTGAAAGAGCGACTAGCGGGAGGAAGACGCTCCTACGAGCAGTACTTC	CASSLKERLAGGRRSYEQYF
TRBJ2-7	TRBV15	.	.	TGTGCCACCAGCCTAGGGGACGGGAGCTCCTACGAGCAGTACTTC	CATSLGDGSSYEQYF
TRBJ1-6	TRBV14	TRBD1	once	TGTGCCAGCAGACGGACAGGGGGTCATAGGTCACCCCTCCACTTT	CASRRTGGHRSPLHF
TRBJ2-3	TRBV28	TRBD2	.	TGTGCCAGCCATTCGTTATGGCGGGAGGGGGACGATACGCAGTATTTT	CASHSLWREGDDTQYF
TRBJ2-3	TRBV9	.	.	TGTGCCAGCAGCGTAGCCACTGGCACAGATACGCAGTATTTT	CASSVATGTDTQYF
TRBJ1-3	TRBV6-6	.	.	TGTGCCAGCAGTCAGACACCAGGAAACACCATATATTTT	CASSQTPGNTIYF
TRBJ1-6	TRBV5-6	.	.	TGTGCCAGCAGCTTGGTCCAGGCTAATTCACCCCTCCACTTT	CASSLVQANSPLHF
TRBJ2-7	TRBV23-1	.	.	TGCGCCAGCAGTCACCCTATGAGGGTCTACGAGCAGTACTTC	CASSHPMRVYEQYF
TRBJ2-5	TRBV5-1	TRBD2	.	TGCGCCAGCAGCTTGGGGGTAGCGGGAGTAGGGGAGACCCAGTACTTC	CASSLGVAGVGETQYF
TRBJ2-1	TRBV6-5	.	once	TGTGCCAGCAGCCGCGGACTAGGGGGTGTCAATGAGCAGTTCTTC	CASSRGLGGVNEQFF
TRBJ1-6	TRBV10-3	TRBD1	.	TGTGCCATCATCGTAGACAGGGAAGGTTCACCCCTCCACTTT	CAIIVDREGSPLHF
TRBJ2-1	TRBV5-1	TRBD2	.	TGCGCCAGCAGCTTGGTTAGCGGGATCGACAATGAGCAGTTCTTC	CASSLVSGIDNEQFF
TRBJ2-7	TRBV15	TRBD2	.	TGTGCCACCAGCAGAGATCTAGCGGGAGCCCCCTACGAGCAGTACTTC	CATSRDLAGAPYEQYF
TRBJ2-2	TRBV7-3	.	.	TGTGCCAGCAGCTTAACGGGGGGGAACACCGGGGAGCTGTTTTTT	CASSLTGGNTGELFF
TRBJ1-1	TRBV18	.	.	TGTGCCAGCTCACGATTGGGGGCCGAGAACACTGAAGCTTTCTTT	CASSRLGAENTEAFF
TRBJ1-6	TRBV10-1	.	few	TGCGCCAGCACCCATTACAGGGAAGAAACCCTCCACTTT	CASTHYREETLHF
TRBJ2-7	TRBV7-9	.	.	TGTGCCAGCAGGGCCGGGGGAAGCTCCTACGAGCAGTACTTC	CASRAGGSSYEQYF
TRBJ1-2	TRBV18	.	.	TGTGCCAGCTCAATAGACAAGAGTAACTATGGCTACACCTTC	CASSIDKSNYGYTF
TRBJ2-7	TRBV19	TRBD2	.	TGTGCCAGTAGCGCGAGGACTAGCGGGACGCGGACCTACGAGCAGTACTTC	CASSARTSGTRTYEQYF
TRBJ2-2	TRBV6-5	TRBD1	.	TGTGCCAGCACGACAGGGGCCACCGGGGAGCTGTTTTTT	CASTTGATGELFF
TRBJ2-3	TRBV7-9	TRBD2	.	TGTGCCAGCAGCTCGGGGCTCGGGGGGAGCACAGATACGCAGTATTTT	CASSSGLGGSTDTQYF
TRBJ2-7	TRBV2	.	few	TGTGCCAGCAGAAGACAGGAGACTAACGTCGAGCAGTACTTC	CASRRQETNVEQYF
TRBJ2-1	TRBV2	TRBD2	.	TGTGCCAGCAGTTCCCGCAGCCTAGCGGGAGGGGAGGGGTTCTTC	CASSSRSLAGGEGFF
TRBJ2-1	TRBV28	TRBD2	.	TGTGCCAGCAGTCCCCGACTAGCGGGAGGGCCGAGTTTAGGTCTGTTCTTC	CASSPRLAGGPSLGLFF
TRBJ1-4	TRBV2	.	.	TGTGCCAGCAGTCGAGGGGGGGATAATGAAAAACTGTTTTTT	CASSRGGDNEKLFF
TRBJ1-2	TRBV7-2	.	.	TGTGCCAGCAGCCCAGGCGCTCGCTCCCCCTATGGCTACACCTTC	CASSPGARSPYGYTF
TRBJ1-2	TRBV27	TRBD1	.	TGTGCCAGCAGTTCTATCGACAGGGCCTATGGCTACACCTTC	CASSSIDRAYGYTF
TRBJ2-3	TRBV5-4	TRBD2	.	TGTGCCAGCAGTTCAGCTAGCGGGAGGGCCTATACAGATACGCAGTATTTT	CASSSASGRAYTDTQYF
TRBJ1-1	TRBV29-1	.	.	TGCAGCGTGAACAGGGACCCTAACACTGAAGCTTTCTTT	CSVNRDPNTEAFF
TRBJ1-2	TRBV27	TRBD1	.	TGTGCCAGCTCACAGGAGGGGGCAGATGGCTACACCTTC	CASSQEGADGYTF
TRBJ2-7	TRBV5-6	TRBD1	.	TGTGCCAGCCGATCCGGGACAGGGTTATACGAGCAGTACTTC	CASRSGTGLYEQYF
TRBJ1-3	TRBV5-1	TRBD1	few	TGCGCCAGCAGCCCTGAGGCAGGGGGGTCTGGAAACACCATATATTTT	CASSPEAGGSGNTIYF
TRBJ2-3	TRBV10-3	TRBD2	.	TGTGCCATCAGAGCTAGCGGGAACACAGATACGCAGTATTTT	CAIRASGNTDTQYF
TRBJ2-7	TRBV6-1	.	few	TGTGCCAGCAGTGAAGCGGGGGGGGCCAGCGAGCAGTACTTC	CASSEAGGASEQYF